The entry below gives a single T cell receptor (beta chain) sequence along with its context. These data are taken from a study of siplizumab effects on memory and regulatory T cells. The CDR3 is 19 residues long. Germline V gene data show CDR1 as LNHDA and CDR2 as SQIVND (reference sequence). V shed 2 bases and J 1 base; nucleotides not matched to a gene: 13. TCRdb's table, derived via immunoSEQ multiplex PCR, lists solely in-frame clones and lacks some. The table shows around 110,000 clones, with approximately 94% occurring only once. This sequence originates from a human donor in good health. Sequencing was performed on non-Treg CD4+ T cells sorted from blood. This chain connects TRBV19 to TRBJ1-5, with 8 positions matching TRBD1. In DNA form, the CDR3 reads TGTGCCAGTAGTATATCGGGCAGGGGGCGCGACCGAAGCAATCAGCCCCAGCATTTT. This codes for CASSISGRGRDRSNQPQHF.